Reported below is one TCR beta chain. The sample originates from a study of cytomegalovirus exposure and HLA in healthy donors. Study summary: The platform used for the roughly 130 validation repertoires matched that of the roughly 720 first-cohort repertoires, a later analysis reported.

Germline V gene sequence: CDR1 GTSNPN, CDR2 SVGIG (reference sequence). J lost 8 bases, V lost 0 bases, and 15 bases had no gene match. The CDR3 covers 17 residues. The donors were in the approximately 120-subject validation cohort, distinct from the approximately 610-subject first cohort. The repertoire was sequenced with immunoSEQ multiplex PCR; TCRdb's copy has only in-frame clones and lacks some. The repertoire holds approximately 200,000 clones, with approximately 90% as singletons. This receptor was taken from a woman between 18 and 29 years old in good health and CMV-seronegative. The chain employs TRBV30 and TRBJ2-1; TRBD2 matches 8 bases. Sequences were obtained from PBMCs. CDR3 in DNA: TGTGCCTGGAGTGTTCCCCCGGGAGGGCTCCGGATCCATGAGCAGTTCTTC. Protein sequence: CAWSVPPGGLRIHEQFF.